This T cell receptor beta chain was profiled in a study of T cells in narcolepsy. Study findings and constraints: No autoreactive T cell clone sequences appeared in some memory CD4+ repertoires. Same-patient CSF and blood CD4+ T cell clonotypes included HCRT-specific and TRIB2-specific autoreactive ones.

Note on this clone: Its specificity is unknown.

Germline assignment: CDR1 LNHDA and CDR2 SQIVND (reference sequence). The CDR3 spans 14 residues. V was clipped by 7 bases and J by 2 bases, with 12 bases between them. This table comes from immunoSEQ multiplex PCR, and its TCRdb copy is limited to in-frame clones, with some not included. The table has more than 25,000 clones, more than 65% seen once. The material sequenced was memory (CD45RA-) CD4+ T cells from blood. The source of this sequence is a human donor in good health. The chain links TRBV19 to TRBJ1-5; no firm D call. CDR3 sequence: CASNAGRGNQPQHF. For the CDR3, the DNA is TGTGCCAGTAATGCGGGAAGGGGCAATCAGCCCCAGCATTTT.